This T cell receptor (beta chain) was documented in a study of Ad26.COV2.S vaccination and SARS-CoV-2 variants. Whole-study context: Vaccine-arm donor from the placebo-controlled COV1001 Ad26.COV2.S trial.

Treatment meaning: around 19 received Ad26.COV2.S at low or high dose, single or two shots; 5 received placebo; per-sample allocation not given. Sampling was performed 63 days after the first vaccine or placebo injection. In Boston, an adult donor aged 18-55 years took part. Measured with immunoSEQ multiplex PCR; TCRdb has only the in-frame clones, and not every one. The sample has approximately 480,000 clones, roughly nine tenths seen once. Deletions cut 1 base from V and 0 bases from J, with 6 bases between. CDR3 size: 15 residues. CDR1 is LGHNA, CDR2 YSLEER, per germline. This material consisted of peripheral blood, taken in a trial of Ad26.COV2.S vaccine versus placebo. The V and J genes are TRBV4-3 and TRBJ2-2, with unresolved D. This receptor was obtained from a person aged 18 to 65 who received the Ad26.COV2.S COVID-19 vaccine or a placebo. CDR3 nucleotides: TGCGCCAGCAGCCAAGTACCGACGAACACCGGGGAGCTGTTTTTT. Translating gives CASSQVPTNTGELFF.